The present entry profiles one TCR beta chain with its context. Its antigen is not known. Other DNA sequences in this specimen translate into the identical CDR3. This sample is drawn from a study of T cell responses to AZD1222 COVID-19 vaccine. Background on the study: The analysis combined second doses at about 4 or about 12 weeks. Study-wide results and caveats: Spike-specific TCR depth and breadth grew after two AZD1222 doses.

Libraries were prepared by immunoSEQ multiplex PCR; TCRdb keeps only in-frame clonotypes and omits some of them. The sample holds tens of thousands of clones, around 87% seen once. Material: peripheral blood, obtained on day 0 of AZD1222 vaccination. This receptor was identified in an adult in good health.

Here the CDR3 DNA reads TGTGCCAGCAGAAAGGGGGATCAGCCCCAGCATTTT. This translates into CASRKGDQPQHF. The chain links TRBV28 to TRBJ1-5, with a weak D call TRBD1 (6 bases). CDR1 is MDHEN and CDR2 is SYDVKM in the germline V gene. V was trimmed by 6 bases and J by 5 bases, leaving 8 bases between them. This CDR3 is built from 12 residues.